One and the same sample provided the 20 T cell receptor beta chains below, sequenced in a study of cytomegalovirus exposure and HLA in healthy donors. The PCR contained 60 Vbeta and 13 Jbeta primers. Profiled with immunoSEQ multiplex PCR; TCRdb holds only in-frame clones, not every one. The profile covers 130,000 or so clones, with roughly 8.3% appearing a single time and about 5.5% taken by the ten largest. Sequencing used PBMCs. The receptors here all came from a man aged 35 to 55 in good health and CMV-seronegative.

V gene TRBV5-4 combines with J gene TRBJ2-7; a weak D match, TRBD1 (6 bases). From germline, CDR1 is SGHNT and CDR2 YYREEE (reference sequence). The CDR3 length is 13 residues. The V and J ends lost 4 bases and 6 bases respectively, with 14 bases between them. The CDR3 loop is CASSKGVVGEQYF. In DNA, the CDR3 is TGTGCCAGCAGCAAGGGGGTGGTTGGCGAGCAGTACTTC.

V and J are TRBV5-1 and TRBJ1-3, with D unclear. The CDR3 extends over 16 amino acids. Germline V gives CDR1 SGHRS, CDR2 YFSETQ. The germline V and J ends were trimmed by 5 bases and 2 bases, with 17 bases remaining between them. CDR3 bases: TGCGCCAGCAGTTTGTCTGGTGACGGAGCTGGAAACACCATATATTTT. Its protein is CASSLSGDGAGNTIYF. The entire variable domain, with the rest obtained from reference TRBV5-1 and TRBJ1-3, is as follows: KAGVTQTPRYLIKTRGQQVTLSCSPISGHRSVSWYQQTPGQGLQFLFEYFSETQRNKGNFPGRFSGRQFSNSRSEMNVSTLELGDSALYLCASSLSGDGAGNTIYFGEGSWLTVV.

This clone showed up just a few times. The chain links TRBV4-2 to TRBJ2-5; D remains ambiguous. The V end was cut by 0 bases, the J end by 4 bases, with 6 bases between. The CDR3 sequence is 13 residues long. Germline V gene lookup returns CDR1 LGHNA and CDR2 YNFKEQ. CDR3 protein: CASSQDPRETQYF. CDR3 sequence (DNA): TGTGCCAGCAGCCAAGATCCCCGAGAGACCCAGTACTTC.

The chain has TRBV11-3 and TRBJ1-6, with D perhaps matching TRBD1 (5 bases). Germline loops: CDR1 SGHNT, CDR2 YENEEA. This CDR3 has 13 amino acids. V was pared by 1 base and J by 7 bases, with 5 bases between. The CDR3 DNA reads TGTGCCAGCAGCTTAGGGGGCAATTCACCCCTCCACTTT. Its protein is CASSLGGNSPLHF.

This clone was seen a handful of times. The CDR3 protein is CASSLVDRSTNEKLFF. The CDR3 DNA sequence: TGTGCCAGCAGCTTAGTGGACAGATCAACTAATGAAAAACTGTTTTTT. The V call is TRBV5-6, the J call TRBJ1-4; D is possibly TRBD1 (6 bases). The CDR3 covers 16 residues. The V gene's germline CDR1 is SGHDT and CDR2 YYEEEE. Trimming pared 2 bases from V and 0 bases from J, leaving 11 bases between.

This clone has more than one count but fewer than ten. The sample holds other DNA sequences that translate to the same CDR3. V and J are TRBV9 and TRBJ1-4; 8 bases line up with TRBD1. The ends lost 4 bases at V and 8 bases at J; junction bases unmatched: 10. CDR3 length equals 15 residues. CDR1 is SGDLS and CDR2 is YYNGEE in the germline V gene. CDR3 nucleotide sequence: TGTGCCAGCAGCTTTCGGACAGGGAAGGACGAAAAACTGTTTTTT. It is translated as CASSFRTGKDEKLFF.

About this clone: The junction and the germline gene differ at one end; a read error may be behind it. DNA of the CDR3: TGTGCCAGCACCTTATTGGGGGGAAGGGGGAACACTGAAGCTTTCTTT. Its protein is CASTLLGGRGNTEAFF. V usage is TRBV11-2 and J usage is TRBJ1-1; maybe TRBD1 (5 bases). Germline V gives CDR1 SGHAT, CDR2 FQNNGV. The CDR3 totals 16 residues. The entire variable domain, with the rest obtained from reference TRBV11-2 and TRBJ1-1, is as follows: EAGVAQSPRYKIIEKRQSVAFWCNPISGHATLYWYQQILGQGPKLLIQFQNNGVVDDSQLPKDRFSAERLKGVDSTLKIQPAKLEDSAVYLCASTLLGGRGNTEAFFGQGTRLTVV.

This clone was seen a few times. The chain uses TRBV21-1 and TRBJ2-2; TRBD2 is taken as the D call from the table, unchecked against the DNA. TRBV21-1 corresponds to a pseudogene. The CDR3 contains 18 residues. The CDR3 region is CASSKGDSGGKETGELFF. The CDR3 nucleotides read TGTGCCAGCAGCAAAGGGGACAGCGGGGGGAAGGAGACCGGGGAGCTGTTTTTT.

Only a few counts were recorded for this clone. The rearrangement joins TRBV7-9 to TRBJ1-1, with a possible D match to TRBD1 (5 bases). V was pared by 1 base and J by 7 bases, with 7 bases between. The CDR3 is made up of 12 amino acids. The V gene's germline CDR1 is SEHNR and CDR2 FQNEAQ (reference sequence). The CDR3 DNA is TGTGCCAGCAGCTTAGTGGGGCTTGAAGCTTTCTTT. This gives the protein CASSLVGLEAFF.

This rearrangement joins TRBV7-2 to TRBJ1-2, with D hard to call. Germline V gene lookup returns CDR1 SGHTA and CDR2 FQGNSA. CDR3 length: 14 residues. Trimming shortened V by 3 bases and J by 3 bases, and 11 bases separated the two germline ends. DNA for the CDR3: TGTGCCAGCAGCTTCGCGGGCAGAGACTATGGCTACACCTTC. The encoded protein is CASSFAGRDYGYTF.

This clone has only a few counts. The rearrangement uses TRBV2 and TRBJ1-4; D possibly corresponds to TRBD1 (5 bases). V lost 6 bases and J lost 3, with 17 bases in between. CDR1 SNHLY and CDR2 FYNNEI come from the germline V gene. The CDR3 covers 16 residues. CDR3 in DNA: TGTGCCAGCAGAGAACCAGGGTGGGCTTCTAATGAAAAACTGTTTTTT. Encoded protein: CASREPGWASNEKLFF.

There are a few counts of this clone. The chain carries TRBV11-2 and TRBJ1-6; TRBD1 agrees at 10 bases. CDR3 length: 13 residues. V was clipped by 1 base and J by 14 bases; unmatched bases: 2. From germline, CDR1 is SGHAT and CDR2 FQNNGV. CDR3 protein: CASSLGQGATLHF. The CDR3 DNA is TGTGCCAGCAGCTTAGGACAGGGGGCTACCCTCCACTTT.

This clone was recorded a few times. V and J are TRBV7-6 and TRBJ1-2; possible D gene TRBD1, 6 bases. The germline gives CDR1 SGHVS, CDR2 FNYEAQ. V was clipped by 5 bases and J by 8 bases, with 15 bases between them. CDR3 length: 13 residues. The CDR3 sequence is CASSPGVRGGYTF. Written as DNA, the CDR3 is TGTGCCAGCAGCCCAGGGGTTCGAGGAGGCTACACCTTC.

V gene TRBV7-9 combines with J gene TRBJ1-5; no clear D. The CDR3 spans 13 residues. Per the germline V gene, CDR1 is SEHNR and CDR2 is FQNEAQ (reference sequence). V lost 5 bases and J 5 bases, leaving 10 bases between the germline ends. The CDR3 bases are TGTGCCAGCAGCCCCAGTGTGGATCAGCCCCAGCATTTT. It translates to CASSPSVDQPQHF.

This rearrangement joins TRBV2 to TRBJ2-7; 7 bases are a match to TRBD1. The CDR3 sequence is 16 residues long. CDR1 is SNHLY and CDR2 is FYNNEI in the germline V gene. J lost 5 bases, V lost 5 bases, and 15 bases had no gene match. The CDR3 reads CASSRPRQGNSHEQYF. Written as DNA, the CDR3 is TGTGCCAGCAGTCGCCCCCGACAGGGAAATTCTCACGAGCAGTACTTC.

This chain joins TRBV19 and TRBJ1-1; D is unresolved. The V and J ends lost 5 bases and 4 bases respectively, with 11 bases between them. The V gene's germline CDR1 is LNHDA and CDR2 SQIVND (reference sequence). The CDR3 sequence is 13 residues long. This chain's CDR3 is CASSFLGSTEAFF. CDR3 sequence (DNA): TGTGCCAGTAGTTTCCTGGGGAGCACTGAAGCTTTCTTT.

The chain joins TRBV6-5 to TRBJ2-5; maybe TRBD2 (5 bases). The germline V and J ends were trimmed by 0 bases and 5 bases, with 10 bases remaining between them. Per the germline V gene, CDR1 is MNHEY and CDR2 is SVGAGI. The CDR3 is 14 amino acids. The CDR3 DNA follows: TGTGCCAGCAGTTACTCCCCGACGGGGGAGACCCAGTACTTC. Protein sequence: CASSYSPTGETQYF.

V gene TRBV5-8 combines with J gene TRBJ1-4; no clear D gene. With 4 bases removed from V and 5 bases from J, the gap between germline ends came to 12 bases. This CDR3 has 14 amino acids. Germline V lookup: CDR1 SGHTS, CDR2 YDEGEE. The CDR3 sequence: CASSRTGRNEKLFF. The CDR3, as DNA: TGTGCCAGCAGCAGAACCGGGAGGAATGAAAAACTGTTTTTT.

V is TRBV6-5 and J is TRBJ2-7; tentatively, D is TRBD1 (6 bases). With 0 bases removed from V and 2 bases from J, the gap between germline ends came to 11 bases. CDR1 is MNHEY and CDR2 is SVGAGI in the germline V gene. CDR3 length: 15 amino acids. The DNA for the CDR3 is TGTGCCAGCAGTTACTCGATGGGGGCCGCCTACGAGCAGTACTTC. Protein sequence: CASSYSMGAAYEQYF.

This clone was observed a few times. For the CDR3, the DNA is TGTGCCACTGCGACGGGGGGCTCCTACAATGAGCAGTTCTTC. Protein: CATATGGSYNEQFF. The V call is TRBV10-3, the J call TRBJ2-1, with 7 bases that match TRBD2. V shed 10 bases and J 0 bases; nucleotides not matched to a gene: 6. Germline values: CDR1 ENHRY, CDR2 SYGVKD. The CDR3 is 14 residues long.